The next 27 T cell receptor beta chains were all read from a single sample in a study of patients and donors after allogeneic stem cell transplantation. Via MiXCR, TCRdb re-called the RT-PCR reads, giving one row per CDR3 protein. The sample holds about 200,000 distinct CDR3 sequences, 35% to 50% seen once. Sequenced: blood, either unsorted or a sorted T cell fraction (not recorded which). These receptors came from a human donor who was either an allogeneic HSCT recipient or a stem cell or donor lymphocyte infusion donor (not recorded which). It is not recorded whose cells these are; they may come from a transplant donor.

J is TRBJ2-5 and V is TRBV7-2; unclear D gene. The V gene lost 5 bases and the J gene lost 5 bases, with 6 bases spanning the gap. In germline, CDR1 is SGHTA, CDR2 FQGNSA. The CDR3 extends over 11 amino acids. CDR3 in amino acids: CASSPLETQYF. DNA of the CDR3: TGTGCCAGCAGCCCCCTGGAGACCCAGTACTTC. Based on the CDR3 plus reference TRBV7-2 and TRBJ2-5, the full variable domain is GAGVSQSPSNKVTEKGKDVELRCDPISGHTALYWYRQSLGQGLEFLIYFQGNSAPDKSGLPSDRFSAERTGGSVSTLTIQRTQQEDSAVYLCASSPLETQYFGPGTRLLVL.

The table lists this clonotype with a few counts. The genes are TRBV4-3 and TRBJ2-3; the match to TRBD2 covers 11 bases. Germline assignment: CDR1 LGHNA and CDR2 YSLEER. The CDR3 is 15 residues long. V dropped 3 bases and J dropped 7; count of bases not matched to a gene: 6. CDR3 DNA: TGCGCCAGCAGCCAGACCGGGACTAGCGGAAATACGCAGTATTTT. Translating it yields CASSQTGTSGNTQYF.

The chain couples TRBV4-3 to TRBJ1-4, with D uncertain. The CDR3 totals 14 residues. CDR1 is LGHNA and CDR2 is YSLEER in the germline V gene. Trimming stripped 2 bases from V and 3 bases from J, with 7 bases between. The chain's CDR3 is CASSQQSANEKLFF. In DNA form, the CDR3 reads TGCGCCAGCAGCCAACAGTCGGCTAATGAAAAACTGTTTTTT.

There are a few counts of this clonotype. This chain links TRBV15 with TRBJ1-2, with a weak D call TRBD1 (5 bases). Deletions cut 0 bases from V and 8 bases from J, with 10 bases between. The CDR3 has 13 residues. The germline gives CDR1 LNHNV, CDR2 YYDKDF (reference sequence). In DNA form, the CDR3 reads TGTGCCACCAGCAGAGAGGGGGTTACGGGCTACACCTTC. Amino acids: CATSREGVTGYTF.

J is TRBJ1-1 and V is TRBV29-1; 8 bases fit TRBD1. Losses at the gene ends were 5 bases for V and 1 base for J; bases not matched to a gene: 9. The germline CDR1 and CDR2 sequences are SQVTM and ANQGSEA. The length of the CDR3 is 15 residues. The CDR3 is CSVSQGGGRNTEAFF. The DNA of the CDR3 is TGCAGCGTTTCACAGGGGGGTGGAAGGAACACTGAAGCTTTCTTT.

This clonotype was counted once. J is TRBJ1-5 and V is TRBV2, with 11 bases that match TRBD1. V dropped 3 bases and J dropped 3; count of bases not matched to a gene: 10. The germline CDR1 and CDR2 sequences are SNHLY and FYNNEI. The CDR3 is 18 amino acids. The CDR3 sequence: CASSDSPGQGEINQPQHF. CDR3 DNA: TGTGCCAGCAGTGATTCACCGGGACAGGGGGAGATCAATCAGCCCCAGCATTTT.

The chain carries TRBV5-6 and TRBJ1-2, with D unclear. Germline assignment: CDR1 SGHDT and CDR2 YYEEEE. This CDR3 comprises 14 residues. The V end was cut by 0 bases, the J end by 0 bases, with 6 bases between. This CDR3 reads CASSLDGSNYGYTF. CDR3 coding DNA: TGTGCCAGCAGCTTGGACGGATCTAACTATGGCTACACCTTC.

CDR3 coding DNA: TGTGCCAGCAGCGCCTGGCCCCGTGGAGGCTATGGCTACACCTTC. This translates into CASSAWPRGGYGYTF. V and J are TRBV7-9 and TRBJ1-2; D is unclear. CDR3 length equals 15 residues. V was trimmed by 5 bases and J by 4 bases, leaving 17 bases between them. The V gene's germline CDR1 is SEHNR and CDR2 FQNEAQ (reference sequence).

This clonotype turned up a few times. The V and J genes are TRBV4-2 and TRBJ1-1, with 7 nucleotides matching TRBD1. Germline V lookup: CDR1 LGHNA, CDR2 YNFKEQ. The CDR3 runs 15 residues. V lost 1 base, J lost 0 bases, and 2 bases stayed unmatched. For the CDR3, the DNA is TGTGCCAGCAGCCAAGCGGGACAGATGAACACTGAAGCTTTCTTT. Translated, it gives CASSQAGQMNTEAFF.

With regard to this clonotype: An end of the junction differs from the germline gene, which may be a read error. Here the CDR3 reads CSAARASASGNTISF. The CDR3 DNA reads TGCAGTGCCGCCCGGGCCTCGGCCAGTGGAAACACCATATCTTTT. The chain employs TRBV20-1 and TRBJ1-3; D gene unclear. The CDR3 length is 15 residues. Germline lookup yields CDR1 DFQATT and CDR2 SNEGSKA (reference sequence).

This chain uses TRBV29-1 with TRBJ2-7, with 8 positions matching TRBD2. CDR3 length: 14 residues. Trimming removed 2 bases from V and 0 bases from J; junction bases left unmatched: 3. Germline-derived CDR1 and CDR2 are SQVTM and ANQGSEA. The CDR3 DNA reads as TGCAGCGTTGAACTAGCGGGTAACTCCTACGAGCAGTACTTC. Its translation is CSVELAGNSYEQYF.

This clonotype appeared a few times. V is TRBV12-3 or TRBV12-4 and J is TRBJ1-1, with D possibly TRBD1 on 5 matching bases. The CDR3 covers 17 residues. Deletions cut 3 bases from V and 5 bases from J, with 22 bases between. The CDR3 DNA reads TGTGCCAGCAGTTTCGGCTCGAAGGGGTCTGGTGGAACTGAAGCTTTCTTT. Translated: CASSFGSKGSGGTEAFF.

This clonotype was seen only a few times. The V and J genes are TRBV29-1 and TRBJ1-1; D is possibly TRBD1 (5 bases). The CDR3 totals 11 residues. The germline CDR1 and CDR2 sequences are SQVTM and ANQGSEA. V was shortened by 5 bases and J by 6 bases, with 10 bases between the two germline ends. The CDR3 protein is CSVRGGSEAFF. CDR3 in DNA: TGCAGCGTTCGTGGGGGGTCTGAAGCTTTCTTT.

The sample holds a few counts of this clonotype. The rearrangement joins TRBV29-1 to TRBJ2-5; D may match TRBD1 or TRBD2 (5 bases each). Per the germline V gene, CDR1 is SQVTM and CDR2 is ANQGSEA. The V end was cut by 8 bases, the J end by 5 bases, with 15 bases between. The CDR3 length is 12 residues. The CDR3 is CSLAEGMETQYF. The DNA for the CDR3 is TGCAGCCTCGCAGAGGGGATGGAGACCCAGTACTTC. Using reference TRBV29-1 and TRBJ2-5 for the parts outside the CDR3, the full variable domain is SAVISQKPSRDICQRGTSLTIQCQVDSQVTMMFWYRQQPGQSLTLIATANQGSEATYESGFVIDKFPISRPNLTFSTLTVSNMSPEDSSIYLCSLAEGMETQYFGPGTRLLVL.

This clonotype turned up a few times. At one boundary the junction diverges from the germline segment, which might be a read error. This chain joins TRBV12-3 or TRBV12-4 and TRBJ2-7; 10 positions match TRBD2. CDR3 length: 14 residues. DNA for the CDR3: TGTGCCAGCAGTCTAGCGGGGGCCTTTGGGGAGCAGTACTTC. It yields the protein CASSLAGAFGEQYF.

The chain joins TRBV3-1 to TRBJ1-1; 10 bases match TRBD1. Germline V gives CDR1 LGHDT, CDR2 YNNKEL (reference sequence). The CDR3 is 14 amino acids. Trimming removed 6 bases from V and 6 bases from J; junction bases left unmatched: 7. CDR3 coding DNA: TGTGCCAGCAGTGCGACAGGGGGCATCGCTGAAGCTTTCTTT. Protein sequence: CASSATGGIAEAFF. Supplemented by reference TRBV3-1 and TRBJ1-1, the full variable domain reads DTAVSQTPKYLVTQMGNDKSIKCEQNLGHDTMYWYKQDSKKFLKIMFSYNNKELIINETVPNRFSPKSPDKAHLNLHINSLELGDSAVYFCASSATGGIAEAFFGQGTRLTVV.

The V call is TRBV7-2, the J call TRBJ1-6; TRBD1 might be the D (5 bases). The germline V and J ends were trimmed by 3 bases and 7 bases, with 13 bases remaining between them. Germline V gene lookup returns CDR1 SGHTA and CDR2 FQGNSA. The CDR3 runs 15 residues. The CDR3 is CASSFNGGTNSPLHF. CDR3 DNA sequence: TGTGCCAGCAGCTTCAATGGCGGGACCAATTCACCCCTCCACTTT.

V gene TRBV5-6 combines with J gene TRBJ1-2; D unclear. V dropped 4 bases and J dropped 6 bases, with 25 bases sitting between them. In germline, CDR1 is SGHDT, CDR2 YYEEEE. This CDR3 spans 17 amino acids. CDR3 sequence (DNA): TGTGCCAGCAGCCCCCGGTACTTGAAAGGGTGGGAAGATGGCTACACCTTC. Translating it yields CASSPRYLKGWEDGYTF.

This clonotype was seen only a few times. The chain uses TRBV20-1 and TRBJ1-1; possibly TRBD1 for D (5 bases). The CDR3 has 14 amino acids. The germline gives CDR1 DFQATT, CDR2 SNEGSKA (reference sequence). V was cut by 5 bases and J by 1 base, with 14 bases left in between. CDR3 amino acids: CSARFGGANTEAFF. The CDR3 DNA is TGCAGTGCTCGCTTTGGGGGTGCGAACACTGAAGCTTTCTTT.

The V gene is TRBV4-3, the J gene TRBJ1-2; D is possibly TRBD1 (5 bases). Germline V gene lookup returns CDR1 LGHNA and CDR2 YSLEER. This CDR3 is built from 14 residues. V lost 3 bases and J lost 3, with 11 bases in between. As DNA, the CDR3 is TGCGCCAGCAGCCAGGAGAGAGGGGACTATGGCTACACCTTC. Amino acids: CASSQERGDYGYTF.

V is TRBV6-2 or TRBV6-3 and J is TRBJ2-1; 9 nucleotides agree with TRBD2. There are 13 residues in the CDR3. CDR1 MNHEY and CDR2 SVGEGT come from the germline V gene. Trimming at V came to 4 bases and at J to 6 bases, leaving 1 base not matched to a gene. CDR3 residues: CASSSAGGNEQFF. The CDR3 DNA is TGTGCCAGCAGTTCAGCGGGAGGCAATGAGCAGTTCTTC.

The rearrangement joins TRBV19 to TRBJ1-1; D might be TRBD1 (6 bases). The CDR3 length is 13 residues. Germline CDR1 is LNHDA and CDR2 is SQIVND (reference sequence). Trimming removed 3 bases at V and 3 bases at J, with 8 bases between. This CDR3 reads CASSMNRDTEAFF. The CDR3 DNA is TGTGCCAGTAGTATGAACAGGGACACTGAAGCTTTCTTT.

The chain combines TRBV5-1 with TRBJ2-1, with D unclear. CDR1 and CDR2 (germline): SGHRS, YFSETQ. This CDR3 contains 16 residues. V gave up 0 bases and J gave up 0 bases, with 10 bases separating them. The CDR3 here is CASSLGESSSYNEQFF. The CDR3 DNA reads TGCGCCAGCAGCTTGGGCGAGAGCAGCTCCTACAATGAGCAGTTCTTC. Full variable domain (rest looked up from reference TRBV5-1 and TRBJ2-1): KAGVTQTPRYLIKTRGQQVTLSCSPISGHRSVSWYQQTPGQGLQFLFEYFSETQRNKGNFPGRFSGRQFSNSRSEMNVSTLELGDSALYLCASSLGESSSYNEQFFGPGTRLTVL.

V usage is TRBV29-1 and J usage is TRBJ2-3; no definite D call. The length of the CDR3 is 16 residues. Germline lookup yields CDR1 SQVTM and CDR2 ANQGSEA. Trimming shortened V by 3 bases and J by 0 bases, and 16 bases separated the two germline ends. CDR3 residues: CSVDSVAPISTDTQYF. The CDR3 DNA sequence: TGCAGCGTTGACTCGGTGGCGCCTATTAGCACAGATACGCAGTATTTT.

The V and J genes are TRBV4-3 and TRBJ2-7, with D possibly matching TRBD2 (7 bases). Germline loops: CDR1 LGHNA, CDR2 YSLEER. Trimming left V 0 bases short and J 9 bases short, with 27 bases between. CDR3 length: 18 residues. The CDR3 nucleotides are TGCGCCAGCAGCCAAGATCTATTCTCCGGGGGGCCCGACTTTCCGCAGTACTTC. Residues: CASSQDLFSGGPDFPQYF.

This rearrangement joins TRBV5-1 to TRBJ2-7; the D gene is possibly TRBD2 (5 bases). V was shortened by 1 base and J by 0 bases, with 17 bases between the two germline ends. Germline CDR1 is SGHRS and CDR2 is YFSETQ. The CDR3 totals 17 residues. CDR3 region: CASSLKVGGPSSYEQYF. The CDR3 coding sequence is TGCGCCAGCAGCTTGAAGGTCGGCGGGCCCAGCTCCTACGAGCAGTACTTC.

The V call is TRBV5-1, the J call TRBJ1-2, with D possibly TRBD1 on 5 matching bases. CDR3 length equals 15 residues. Trimming took 4 bases from V and 4 from J, leaving 17 bases between them. Germline CDR1 and CDR2: SGHRS and YFSETQ. For the CDR3, the DNA is TGCGCCAGCAGCCGGGACGGTTCTCCTTCCTATGGCTACACCTTC. Translated, it gives CASSRDGSPSYGYTF.